The rows below give T cell receptor beta chains drawn from one sample of a study of shared clonotypes between healthy human individuals. Sequencing used immunoSEQ multiplex PCR; TCRdb keeps in-frame clones, though not all of them. The top ten hold about 1.1% of the sample, which has 2 million to 2.5 million clones, about 95% seen once. The sample taken for sequencing was naive CD8+ T cells sorted from blood. The origin of the receptors is a man between 18 and 29 years old in good health. The CDR3 runs from the conserved cysteine through the conserved F or W. Each record gives: V gene, D gene, J gene, clone size, CDR3 DNA, CDR3 protein. D genes are given only for firm matches. Part of the rows lack a size; the others show once, few, many or a class for expanded clones.

TRBV13	NA	TRBJ2-5	NA	TGTGCCAGCAGCTTGGCGCAGGGGCAAGAGACCCAGTACTTC	CASSLAQGQETQYF
TRBV5-1	TRBD2	TRBJ2-7	NA	TGCGCCAGCAGCTACTCCACCCTGACTAGCGGGAGGGACGAGCAGTACTTC	CASSYSTLTSGRDEQYF
TRBV29-1	TRBD1	TRBJ2-2	once	TGCAGCGTTGAAGTAGGACAGGGACTGAACACCGGGGAGCTGTTTTTT	CSVEVGQGLNTGELFF
TRBV15	NA	TRBJ1-2	NA	TGTGCCACCAGCAGAGATCTTTCGTTTACAGACTATGGCTACACCTTC	CATSRDLSFTDYGYTF
TRBV7-9	NA	TRBJ2-5	NA	TGTGCCAGCAGCTGGGGCTCACAAGAGACCCAGTACTTC	CASSWGSQETQYF
TRBV15	TRBD2	TRBJ2-7	NA	TGTGCCACCAGCGAGGGGCTAGCGGGCCCCTACGAGCAGTACTTC	CATSEGLAGPYEQYF
TRBV7-9	NA	TRBJ1-1	NA	TGTGCCAGCACGACCTGGGGGTACACTGAAGCTTTCTTT	CASTTWGYTEAFF
TRBV13	NA	TRBJ2-7	NA	TGTGCCAGCAGCTTAGGTGGAAGCTCCTACGAGCAGTACTTC	CASSLGGSSYEQYF
TRBV5-1	TRBD2	TRBJ2-1	NA	TGCGCCAGCAGCCTTAGCGGGGGGGCCTCCTACAATGAGCAGTTCTTC	CASSLSGGASYNEQFF
TRBV4-3	NA	TRBJ1-2	NA	TGCGCCAGCAGCCAAGATATGGGAATGATAGGCCGTAACTATGGCTACACCTTC	CASSQDMGMIGRNYGYTF
TRBV9	NA	TRBJ1-1	NA	TGTGCCAGCAGCCTCGGTGACAGGAACACTGAAGCTTTCTTT	CASSLGDRNTEAFF
TRBV19	TRBD2	TRBJ2-1	NA	TGTGCCAGTAGTATTGTACTAGCGGCCTACAATGAGCAGTTCTTC	CASSIVLAAYNEQFF
TRBV5-5	NA	TRBJ2-7	NA	TGTGCCAGCAGCTTCGAAGGGAGCGACGAGCAGTACTTC	CASSFEGSDEQYF
TRBV4-1	NA	TRBJ1-1	NA	TGCGCCAGCAGCCAAGATAAGGGGAACACTGAAGCTTTCTTT	CASSQDKGNTEAFF
TRBV7-9	NA	TRBJ2-5	NA	TGTGCCAGCAGCTCGGGAGCACAAGAGACCCAGTACTTC	CASSSGAQETQYF
TRBV9	NA	TRBJ2-7	NA	TGTGCCAGCAGCGTAGCGCCAGGCGGCTACGAGCAGTACTTC	CASSVAPGGYEQYF
TRBV4-1	NA	TRBJ2-7	NA	TGCGCCAGCAGCCAAGATCGCGGGGAATCCTACGAGCAGTACTTC	CASSQDRGESYEQYF
TRBV13	TRBD2	TRBJ2-7	NA	TGTGCCAGCAGCTTAGGGAACCTAGCGGGAGGCGAGCAGTACTTC	CASSLGNLAGGEQYF
TRBV14	TRBD1	TRBJ1-2	NA	TGTGCCAGCAGCCATGGACAGGTTCGTGGCTACACCTTC	CASSHGQVRGYTF
TRBV5-6	NA	TRBJ1-1	NA	TGTGCCAGCAGCTTGGCCCAGGGCGGGTTAATGAACACTGAAGCTTTCTTT	CASSLAQGGLMNTEAFF
TRBV5-6	NA	TRBJ2-5	NA	TGTGCCAGCAGCTTTCCGGCAGGGGAGGGCGAGACCCAGTACTTC	CASSFPAGEGETQYF
TRBV21-1	NA	TRBJ2-2	NA	TGTGCCAGCAGCATTACTAGCGCCTCTGGGGACACCGGGGAGCTGTTTTTT	CASSITSASGDTGELFF
TRBV4-3	TRBD2	TRBJ2-1	NA	TGCGCCAGCAGTATTACTAGCGGTGCCTACAATGAGCAGTTCTTC	CASSITSGAYNEQFF
TRBV7-9	TRBD1	TRBJ2-7	NA	TGTGCCAGCGGCGGGACAGGGGGCTACGAGCAGTACTTC	CASGGTGGYEQYF
TRBV7-2	NA	TRBJ1-6	NA	TGTGCCAGCAGCACGCTCCCCGGGCCCCTCCACTTT	CASSTLPGPLHF
TRBV6-6	NA	TRBJ2-2	once	TGTGCCAGCAGTTTTTCTCCAGGGACCGGGGAGCTGTTTTTT	CASSFSPGTGELFF
TRBV6-1	NA	TRBJ1-3	NA	TGTGCCAGCAGTGTCTCTCGGGACTTTGGAAACACCATATATTTT	CASSVSRDFGNTIYF
TRBV27	TRBD1	TRBJ1-6	NA	TGTGCCAGCGGGTTGTACGCCGGGACAGCAAATTCACCCCTCCACTTT	CASGLYAGTANSPLHF
TRBV6-1	NA	TRBJ2-5	NA	TGTGCCACCCAAAAACCGCTAGGGAGGTTAGAGACCCAGTACTTC	CATQKPLGRLETQYF
TRBV2	NA	TRBJ2-7	NA	TGTGCCAGCAGTGAATTTGCTGGCGGGGGCCCCTACGAGCAGTACTTC	CASSEFAGGGPYEQYF
TRBV7-9	TRBD2	TRBJ2-3	NA	TGTGCCAGCAGCTTTATAGCGGGGACCACAGATACGCAGTATTTT	CASSFIAGTTDTQYF
TRBV6-5	NA	TRBJ2-1	NA	TGTGCCAGCAGTTACTCGATTCCAGCAGGTGAGCAGTTCTTC	CASSYSIPAGEQFF
TRBV6-5	NA	TRBJ1-1	NA	TGTGCCAGCAGTTACTCAGCAGGGGCGAACACTGAAGCTTTCTTT	CASSYSAGANTEAFF
TRBV27	NA	TRBJ1-1	NA	TGTGCCAGCAGTTTATCACGGTCCCCATTCGGTCACACTGAAGCTTTCTTT	CASSLSRSPFGHTEAFF
TRBV6-5	NA	TRBJ2-3	NA	TGTGCCAGCAGGGAAGTGAGCACAGATACGCAGTATTTT	CASREVSTDTQYF
TRBV10-3	NA	TRBJ1-1	NA	TGTGCCACGATTGATCAAACGTCGGGAACTGAAGCTTTCTTT	CATIDQTSGTEAFF
TRBV4-1	NA	TRBJ2-2	NA	TGCGCCAGCAGCCAAGGGAGAGCAGGGGAAGGCGGGGAGCTGTTTTTT	CASSQGRAGEGGELFF